What follows is one T cell receptor (beta chain) and its context. V lost 7 bases and J 3 bases, leaving 16 bases between the germline ends. This CDR3 has 14 amino acids. The sample is drawn from a study of T cells in Graves' hyperthyroidism and ophthalmopathy. RNA transcripts yielded amplified TCR beta CDR3 regions. Carried out on the TCR CDR3, a first-round RT-PCR used the HTBI primer set. A single record per CDR3 protein comes from TCRdb applying MiXCR to the multiplex PCR reads. Of a few hundred thousand distinct CDR3 sequences listed, around 42% are singletons. The TCR originated in an adult woman with Graves' disease, either hyperthyroidism or ophthalmopathy (not recorded which). This chain uses TRBV12-3 or TRBV12-4 with TRBJ2-7; perhaps TRBD1 as D (6 bases). The sequenced material came from peripheral blood or thyroid tissue (not recorded which). The CDR3 loop reads CASTHKGVLYEQYF. The CDR3 nucleotides read TGTGCCAGCACCCACAAGGGGGTTCTCTACGAGCAGTACTTC.